A selection of T cell receptor beta chains follows, all from one sample in a study of T-cell reconstitution after alpha-beta-depleted transplantation in children. TCRdb re-called the PCR reads with MiXCR, one entry per CDR3 protein. The sample holds just over 950,000 distinct CDR3 sequences, roughly 29% seen once. The sample in question was PBMCs, mostly from graft donor cells, obtained 360 days after TCRalphabeta/CD19-depleted stem cell transplant. These receptors came from a boy younger than two who had a stem cell transplant for SCID, so the T cells may come from the graft donor. Both conserved end residues are part of each CDR3. The D gene is left open where the match is weak. Size is omitted from some rows. Given values are once, few, many or a class for expanded clones.

j_gene: TRBJ2-7
abundance: few
d_gene: TRBD1
v_gene: TRBV7-9
CDR3nt: TGTGCCAGCAGCTCGGATACCGGGACAGCCATATACGAGCAGTACTTC
CDR3aa: CASSSDTGTAIYEQYF

j_gene: TRBJ1-1
abundance: -
d_gene: -
v_gene: TRBV12-3/TRBV12-4
CDR3nt: TGTGCCAGCAGTTTGGACTCGAGCACTGAAGCTTTCTTT
CDR3aa: CASSLDSSTEAFF

j_gene: TRBJ2-1
abundance: -
d_gene: -
v_gene: TRBV15
CDR3nt: TGTGCCACCAGCAGGTTAGCAGGCCATGAGCAGTTCTTC
CDR3aa: CATSRLAGHEQFF

j_gene: TRBJ2-7
abundance: -
d_gene: -
v_gene: TRBV14
CDR3nt: TGTGCCAGCAGCCAAGTCCGGAGCCCACTGGGTGAGCAGTACTTC
CDR3aa: CASSQVRSPLGEQYF

j_gene: TRBJ2-2
abundance: few
d_gene: TRBD1
v_gene: TRBV7-6
CDR3nt: TGTGCCAGCAGCTTAAGGTCCGGGACAGGGCACACCGGGGAGCTGTTTTTT
CDR3aa: CASSLRSGTGHTGELFF

j_gene: TRBJ2-2
abundance: once
d_gene: -
v_gene: TRBV2
CDR3nt: TGTGCCAGCAGTGAATGGTCAGTTGCCGGGGAGCTGTTTTTT
CDR3aa: CASSEWSVAGELFF

j_gene: TRBJ2-3
abundance: -
d_gene: TRBD2
v_gene: TRBV2
CDR3nt: TGTGCCAGCAGTGAACGCCCTAGCGGGGGGCCCACAGATACGCAGTATTTT
CDR3aa: CASSERPSGGPTDTQYF

j_gene: TRBJ2-3
abundance: -
d_gene: TRBD1
v_gene: TRBV4-2
CDR3nt: TGTGCCAGCAGCCCGGGACAGGGGGCAAGCACAGATACGCAGTATTTT
CDR3aa: CASSPGQGASTDTQYF

j_gene: TRBJ2-3
abundance: -
d_gene: -
v_gene: TRBV29-1
CDR3nt: TGCATCGTGGATCCCCCCGGGCGGGGCTTCACAGATACGCAGTATTTT
CDR3aa: CIVDPPGRGFTDTQYF

j_gene: TRBJ1-2
abundance: -
d_gene: -
v_gene: TRBV20-1
CDR3nt: TGCAGTGCCATTCCAGGGTACGATGGCTACACCTTC
CDR3aa: CSAIPGYDGYTF

j_gene: TRBJ2-3
abundance: few
d_gene: -
v_gene: TRBV6-5
CDR3nt: TGTGCCAGCAGTTTGACCGGGACGCTCAGCACAGATACGCAGTATTTT
CDR3aa: CASSLTGTLSTDTQYF

j_gene: TRBJ2-7
abundance: few
d_gene: -
v_gene: TRBV28
CDR3nt: TGTGCCAGCAGTCGACGACTGATCGAGCAGTACTTC
CDR3aa: CASSRRLIEQYF

j_gene: TRBJ1-6
abundance: -
d_gene: -
v_gene: TRBV2
CDR3nt: TGTGCCAGCAGTGACAGGGATTGGTCACCCCTCCACTTT
CDR3aa: CASSDRDWSPLHF

j_gene: TRBJ2-3
abundance: -
d_gene: TRBD1
v_gene: TRBV28
CDR3nt: TGTGCCAGCAGTTTAGGAGACAGGGGTCCCGCAGATACGCAGTATTTT
CDR3aa: CASSLGDRGPADTQYF

j_gene: TRBJ1-6
abundance: many
d_gene: TRBD1
v_gene: TRBV5-1
CDR3nt: TGCGCCAGCAGCATAACGACAGGGGCGACTAATTCACCCCTCCACTTT
CDR3aa: CASSITTGATNSPLHF

j_gene: TRBJ2-1
abundance: -
d_gene: TRBD1
v_gene: TRBV20-1
CDR3nt: TGCAGTGCTAGAGTACAGGGGTTCTACAATGAGCAGTTCTTC
CDR3aa: CSARVQGFYNEQFF

j_gene: TRBJ2-3
abundance: -
d_gene: -
v_gene: TRBV5-1
CDR3nt: TGCGCCAGCAGCCTTTCGCACCCGGAGGATGGAGATACGCAGTATTTT
CDR3aa: CASSLSHPEDGDTQYF

j_gene: TRBJ1-2
abundance: few
d_gene: TRBD1
v_gene: TRBV7-9
CDR3nt: TGTGCCAGCAGCGCCCCCGGGACAGTCTATGGCTACACCTTC
CDR3aa: CASSAPGTVYGYTF

j_gene: TRBJ2-7
abundance: few
d_gene: -
v_gene: TRBV28
CDR3nt: TGTGCCAGCACCGGGTGGGGGGCGTCCTACGAGCAGTACTTC
CDR3aa: CASTGWGASYEQYF

j_gene: TRBJ2-5
abundance: -
d_gene: TRBD1
v_gene: TRBV28
CDR3nt: TGTGCCAGCAGTTTATGGCGAGGGACAGGGGGGACCCAGTACTTC
CDR3aa: CASSLWRGTGGTQYF

j_gene: TRBJ2-1
abundance: few
d_gene: -
v_gene: TRBV5-1
CDR3nt: TGCGCCAGCAGCTTGTCGAACAGGAACCTCTACAATGAGCAGTTCTTC
CDR3aa: CASSLSNRNLYNEQFF

j_gene: TRBJ2-7
abundance: -
d_gene: TRBD1
v_gene: TRBV2
CDR3nt: TGTGCCAGCAGATACTCCGGGACAGGATTGTACGAGCAGTACTTC
CDR3aa: CASRYSGTGLYEQYF

j_gene: TRBJ2-5
abundance: -
d_gene: -
v_gene: TRBV24-1
CDR3nt: TGTGCCACCAGTGATCCGCTGGGGAGAGAGACCCAGTACTTC
CDR3aa: CATSDPLGRETQYF

j_gene: TRBJ2-4
abundance: -
d_gene: TRBD2
v_gene: TRBV7-2
CDR3nt: TGTGCCAGCAGCTTAGGGTCTAGCGGTGTAGCCAAAAACATTCAGTACTTC
CDR3aa: CASSLGSSGVAKNIQYF

j_gene: TRBJ1-2
abundance: few
d_gene: -
v_gene: TRBV12-3/TRBV12-4
CDR3nt: TGTGCCAGCAGTTTCACGGATTATGGCTACACCTTC
CDR3aa: CASSFTDYGYTF

j_gene: TRBJ2-2
abundance: -
d_gene: -
v_gene: TRBV12-3/TRBV12-4
CDR3nt: TGTGCCAGCAGCCATGACCGGGGGTACACCGGGGAGCTGTTTTTT
CDR3aa: CASSHDRGYTGELFF

j_gene: TRBJ1-5
abundance: few
d_gene: -
v_gene: TRBV7-9
CDR3nt: TGTGCCAGCAGCTTAGAGGGTGGATACAATCAGCCCCAGCATTTT
CDR3aa: CASSLEGGYNQPQHF

j_gene: TRBJ1-1
abundance: -
d_gene: -
v_gene: TRBV5-5
CDR3nt: TGTGCCAGCAGCTTGGAAACCGGGACAAGGGGGACTGAAGCTTTCTTT
CDR3aa: CASSLETGTRGTEAFF

j_gene: TRBJ2-7
abundance: many
d_gene: -
v_gene: TRBV29-1
CDR3nt: TGCAGCGTTGAAGAGTGGAGGCTGGGGGCCTACGAGCAGTACTTC
CDR3aa: CSVEEWRLGAYEQYF

j_gene: TRBJ2-7
abundance: -
d_gene: -
v_gene: TRBV6-5
CDR3nt: TGTGCCAGCAGTTACAGAAGGGGGTACGAGCAGTACTTC
CDR3aa: CASSYRRGYEQYF

j_gene: TRBJ2-4
abundance: -
d_gene: -
v_gene: TRBV7-2
CDR3nt: TGTGCCAGCAGCTTGAAAGGGAGCAAAAACATTCAGTACTTC
CDR3aa: CASSLKGSKNIQYF

j_gene: TRBJ2-1
abundance: -
d_gene: TRBD1
v_gene: TRBV12-3/TRBV12-4
CDR3nt: TGTGCCAGCAGAGGGACAGGAGATTCCAATGAGCAGTTCTTC
CDR3aa: CASRGTGDSNEQFF

j_gene: TRBJ2-4
abundance: few
d_gene: -
v_gene: TRBV7-2
CDR3nt: TGTGCCAGCAGCTTATTTTTACCTCGAACCAAAAACATTCAGTACTTC
CDR3aa: CASSLFLPRTKNIQYF

j_gene: TRBJ2-7
abundance: -
d_gene: TRBD1
v_gene: TRBV29-1
CDR3nt: TGCAGCGTTGAAGAGGGACAGGGGACCTACGAGCAGTACTTC
CDR3aa: CSVEEGQGTYEQYF

j_gene: TRBJ2-7
abundance: -
d_gene: -
v_gene: TRBV12-3/TRBV12-4
CDR3nt: TGTGCCAGCAGTTTATCTACCACCTACGAGCAGTACTTC
CDR3aa: CASSLSTTYEQYF

j_gene: TRBJ2-7
abundance: -
d_gene: TRBD1
v_gene: TRBV4-1
CDR3nt: TGCGCCAGCAGCCTATACGGGGACAGGGTGTACGAGCAGTACTTC
CDR3aa: CASSLYGDRVYEQYF

j_gene: TRBJ1-5
abundance: -
d_gene: -
v_gene: TRBV6-1
CDR3nt: TGTGCCAGCAGTGAAGCCGGTGTGGAGATGCCCCAGCATTTT
CDR3aa: CASSEAGVEMPQHF

j_gene: TRBJ1-5
abundance: -
d_gene: -
v_gene: TRBV6-1
CDR3nt: TGTGCCAGCAGGCCCGGGGGGAGGAATCAGCCCCAGCATTTT
CDR3aa: CASRPGGRNQPQHF

j_gene: TRBJ1-5
abundance: few
d_gene: -
v_gene: TRBV7-2
CDR3nt: TGTGCCAGCAGCTTAGAAGGGAGAACTCAGCCCCAGCATTTT
CDR3aa: CASSLEGRTQPQHF